The entry that follows covers one TCR beta chain sequence. Antigen specificity is unknown. Only in-frame clones appear in the TCRdb table, and some are missing; sequencing was by immunoSEQ multiplex PCR. The repertoire includes about 56,000 clones, 86% of them detected once, and over 4% sits in the top ten. The CDR3 totals 15 residues. Germline CDR1 LNHNV, CDR2 YYDKDF (reference sequence). Trimming took 2 bases from V and 4 from J, leaving 14 bases between them. The source of the sample is a study of T cells in localized non-small cell lung cancer. Whole-study results and caveats: Detection in adjacent lung was observed for a median roughly 55 of the top 100 tumor clones. Sequencing involved a lone tumor region, leaving heterogeneity possible.

This sequence joins TRBV15 and TRBJ2-5, with D perhaps being TRBD1 or TRBD2 (5 bases each). The sequenced sample was peripheral blood, obtained before any cancer treatment. The receptor comes from a woman aged 40 to 75 with stage I lung adenocarcinoma. CDR3 loop: CATSRQPGLGETQYF. The DNA for the CDR3 is TGTGCCACCAGCAGACAGCCGGGGCTGGGAGAGACCCAGTACTTC.